A single sample gave rise to the 15 T cell receptor beta chains below, sequenced in a study of human T cells and chemical hapten exposure. Time point given: patch test 2, 6 weeks after DPC sensitization. Treatment specified: therapeutic diphenylcyclopropenone sensitization with weekly scalp DPC. TCRdb re-called the RACE reads through MiXCR, storing one row per CDR3 protein. The sample comprises tens of thousands of distinct CDR3 sequences, about 6.6% of which are singletons, and under 1.5% rests with the top ten. The source material was whole blood, sampled in connection with sensitization to the hapten diphenylcyclopropenone (DPC). All receptors come from a woman in her twenties or thirties with alopecia areata. Some clones in this sample may be carry-over from other donors' samples.

This clonotype was seen at least ten times. The V gene is TRBV11-2, the J gene TRBJ2-3; 9 bases line up with TRBD1. From germline, CDR1 is SGHAT and CDR2 FQNNGV. CDR3 length equals 18 residues. V lost 3 bases and J lost 2; bases outside the gene matches: 12. The CDR3 bases are TGTGCCAGCAGCTTCCGTTATCGACAGGGGGGTTTCACAGATACGCAGTATTTT. Translated, it gives CASSFRYRQGGFTDTQYF.

This chain connects TRBV20-1 to TRBJ1-1, with TRBD1 as a possible D gene (6 bases). From germline, CDR1 is DFQATT and CDR2 SNEGSKA (reference sequence). V was cut by 1 base and J by 2 bases, with 14 bases left in between. CDR3 size: 15 residues. DNA of the CDR3: TGCAGTGCTAGAGTCCCCGGGACATCAAACACTGAAGCTTTCTTT. This gives the protein CSARVPGTSNTEAFF.

The V gene is TRBV12-3 or TRBV12-4, the J gene TRBJ2-2, with unresolved D. V was clipped by 5 bases and J by 7 bases, with 17 bases between them. This CDR3 has 15 residues. CDR3 in DNA: TGTGCCAGCAGTCCCCGTGCTTTCGGGTTCGGGGAGCTGTTTTTT. It is translated as CASSPRAFGFGELFF.

The gene calls are TRBV29-1 and TRBJ1-2, with a weak D call TRBD1 (5 bases). This CDR3 is 11 amino acids long. CDR1 SQVTM and CDR2 ANQGSEA come from the germline V gene. V lost 3 bases, J lost 4 bases, and 6 bases lay in between. The CDR3 is CSVDGGYGYTF. Here the CDR3 DNA reads TGCAGCGTTGATGGGGGCTATGGCTACACCTTC.

As concerns this clonotype: One junction end disagrees with the germline gene, perhaps due to a read error. The chain employs TRBV19 and TRBJ1-2, with D hard to call. Per germline, CDR1 LNHDA and CDR2 SQIVND (reference sequence). This CDR3 region has 14 residues. As DNA, the CDR3 is TGTGCCAGTAGAATAGGAAGAGCTAACTATGGCTACACCTTC. This translates into CASRIGRANYGYTF.

This chain uses TRBV10-3 with TRBJ2-7, with D tentatively TRBD1 (5 bases). CDR3 length: 13 amino acids. V was trimmed by 5 bases and J by 2 bases, leaving 10 bases between them. Per germline, CDR1 ENHRY and CDR2 SYGVKD. CDR3 protein: CAISRGWAYEQYF. CDR3 sequence (DNA): TGTGCCATCAGTAGGGGCTGGGCCTACGAGCAGTACTTC.

This clonotype showed up many times. This chain connects TRBV27 to TRBJ2-5; 13 nucleotides agree with TRBD2. Germline trimming cut 6 bases from V and 0 bases from J; bases unmatched to any gene: 4. The CDR3 length is 16 residues. Germline CDR1 and CDR2: MNHEY and SMNVEV (reference sequence). CDR3 amino acids: CASRGLAGVYQETQYF. CDR3 coding DNA: TGTGCCAGCAGAGGACTAGCGGGGGTGTACCAAGAGACCCAGTACTTC.

This clonotype was counted a few times. The V gene is TRBV7-9, the J gene TRBJ1-4; TRBD1 matches 7 bases. The CDR3 contains 15 residues. V was clipped by 4 bases and J by 8 bases; unmatched bases: 10. Germline CDR1 is SEHNR and CDR2 is FQNEAQ (reference sequence). The CDR3 DNA is TGTGCCAGCAGCTCCGGGACAGCCCTTGGAGAAAAACTGTTTTTT. Its protein is CASSSGTALGEKLFF.

The chain links TRBV7-9 to TRBJ1-2; unclear D gene. The length of the CDR3 is 13 residues. V was clipped by 5 bases and J by 4 bases, with 11 bases between them. Germline CDR1 is SEHNR and CDR2 is FQNEAQ (reference sequence). CDR3 sequence reads: CASSLDILYGYTF. As DNA, the CDR3 is TGTGCCAGCAGCCTCGACATCCTCTATGGCTACACCTTC.

This clonotype was found a few times. The chain uses TRBV27 and TRBJ1-2, with 8 bases fitting TRBD1. V shed 5 bases, J shed 0 bases, and the junction held 8 bases outside the gene matches. Per the germline V gene, CDR1 is MNHEY and CDR2 is SMNVEV (reference sequence). CDR3 length equals 16 residues. As DNA, the CDR3 is TGTGCCAGCAGTCTAGCAGGACAGGGTACTAACTATGGCTACACCTTC. This gives the protein CASSLAGQGTNYGYTF.

The chain is built from TRBV14 and TRBJ2-3; D unclear. Germline CDR1 and CDR2: SGHDN and FVKESK. This CDR3 comprises 15 residues. V lost 4 bases to trimming and J lost 5 bases, with 16 bases between them. CDR3 nucleotide sequence: TGTGCCAGCAGCCCCCGGTCCCGTTCGGGAGATACGCAGTATTTT. This encodes CASSPRSRSGDTQYF.

This clonotype was picked up many times. The gene calls are TRBV6-2 or TRBV6-3 and TRBJ1-1; no firm D call. Germline V CDR1 and CDR2: MNHEY, SVGEGT. The CDR3 sequence is 11 residues long. The V gene lost 2 bases and the J gene lost 4 bases, with 2 bases spanning the gap. DNA of the CDR3: TGTGCCAGCAGTTACGTCACTGAAGCTTTCTTT. It translates to CASSYVTEAFF.

This clonotype was counted ten times or more. The CDR3 is CASSGGGRHDSPLHF. CDR3 DNA sequence: TGTGCCAGCAGCGGGGGGGGGCGGCATGATTCACCCCTCCACTTT. V usage is TRBV5-4 and J usage is TRBJ1-6; TRBD1 is a possible D gene (6 bases). The CDR3 is 15 residues long. Per the germline V gene, CDR1 is SGHNT and CDR2 is YYREEE (reference sequence). Trimming removed 4 bases at V and 8 bases at J, with 16 bases between.

The chain carries TRBV6-1 and TRBJ1-5, with D maybe TRBD1 (5 bases). Trimming stripped 4 bases from V and 6 bases from J, with 13 bases between. Germline CDR1 and CDR2: MNHNS and SASEGT. The CDR3 length is 14 residues. CDR3 in amino acids: CASSGGVWGQPQHF. DNA for the CDR3: TGTGCCAGCAGTGGAGGGGTCTGGGGTCAGCCCCAGCATTTT.

The DNA for the CDR3 is TGTGCCAGCAGCTTAGGGCAATCCACCGGGGAGCTGTTTTTT. Encoded protein: CASSLGQSTGELFF. The chain employs TRBV7-8 and TRBJ2-2; no clear D gene. CDR3 length equals 14 residues. Trimming stripped 1 base from V and 4 bases from J, with 7 bases between. Germline assignment: CDR1 SGHVS and CDR2 FQNEAQ. The variable domain in full, with the rest retrieved from reference TRBV7-8 and TRBJ2-2, is GAGVSQSPRYKVAKRGQDVALRCDPISGHVSLFWYQQALGQGPEFLTYFQNEAQLDKSGLPSDRFFAERPEGSVSTLKIQRTQQEDSAVYLCASSLGQSTGELFFGEGSRLTVL.